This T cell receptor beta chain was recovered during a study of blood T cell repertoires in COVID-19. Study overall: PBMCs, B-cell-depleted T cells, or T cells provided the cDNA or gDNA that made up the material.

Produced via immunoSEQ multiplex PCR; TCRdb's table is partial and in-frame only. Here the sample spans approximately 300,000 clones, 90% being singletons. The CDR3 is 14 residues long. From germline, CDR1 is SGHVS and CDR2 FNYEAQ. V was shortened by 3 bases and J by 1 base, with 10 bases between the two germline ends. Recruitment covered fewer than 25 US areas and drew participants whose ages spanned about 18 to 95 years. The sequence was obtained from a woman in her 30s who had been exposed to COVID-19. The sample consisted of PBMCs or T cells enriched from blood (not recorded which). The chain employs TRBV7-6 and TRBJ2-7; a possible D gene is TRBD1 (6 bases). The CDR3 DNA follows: TGTGCCAGCAGCTTGGGGACAAAGTCCTACGAGCAGTACTTC. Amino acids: CASSLGTKSYEQYF.